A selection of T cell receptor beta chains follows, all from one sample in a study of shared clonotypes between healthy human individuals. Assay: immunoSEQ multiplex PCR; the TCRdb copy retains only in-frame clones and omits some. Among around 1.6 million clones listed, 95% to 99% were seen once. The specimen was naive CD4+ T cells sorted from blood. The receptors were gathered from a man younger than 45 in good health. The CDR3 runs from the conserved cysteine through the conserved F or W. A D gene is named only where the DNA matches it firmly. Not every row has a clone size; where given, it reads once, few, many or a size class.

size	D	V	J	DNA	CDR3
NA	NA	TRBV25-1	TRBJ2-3	TGTGCCAGCAGTGAATCCGTCACAGATACGCAGTATTTT	CASSESVTDTQYF
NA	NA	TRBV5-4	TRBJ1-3	TGTGCCAGCTCAGCAGGGAAGGCTGGAAACACCATATATTTT	CASSAGKAGNTIYF
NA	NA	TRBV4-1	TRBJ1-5	TGCGCCAGCAGCCACGGGGGCAGGGGACGTAATCAGCCCCAGCATTTT	CASSHGGRGRNQPQHF
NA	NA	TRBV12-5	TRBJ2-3	TGTGCTAGTGGTTCCCCCTCCCTAGATACGCAGTATTTT	CASGSPSLDTQYF
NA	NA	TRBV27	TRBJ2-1	TGTGCCAGCTACAAAACCTACAATGAGCAGTTCTTC	CASYKTYNEQFF
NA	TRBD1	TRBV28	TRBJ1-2	TGTGCCAGCAGCCCGCGGACAGGGACCTATGGCTACACCTTC	CASSPRTGTYGYTF
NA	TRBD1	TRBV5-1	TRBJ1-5	TGCGCCAGCAGCTTGGGAGACAGGGCGGTTCAGCCCCAGCATTTT	CASSLGDRAVQPQHF
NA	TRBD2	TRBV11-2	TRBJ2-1	TGTGCCAGCAACAAACAAAGGACTAGCGGGGGGAAGGATGAGCAGTTCTTC	CASNKQRTSGGKDEQFF
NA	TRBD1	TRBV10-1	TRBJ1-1	TGCGCCAGCAGTATCAGGGGGGGTGAAGCTTTCTTT	CASSIRGGEAFF
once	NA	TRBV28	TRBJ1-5	TGTGCCAGCAGTCCCTCTCATCAGCCCCAGCATTTT	CASSPSHQPQHF
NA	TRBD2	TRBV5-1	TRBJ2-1	TGCGCCAGCAGCTTAACCGGGACTAGCGGAGTAAATGAGCAGTTCTTC	CASSLTGTSGVNEQFF
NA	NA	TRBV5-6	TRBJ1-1	TGTGCCAGCAGCTTGCGGGTCATAGGGAACACTGAAGCTTTCTTT	CASSLRVIGNTEAFF
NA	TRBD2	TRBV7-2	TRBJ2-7	TGTGCCAGCAGCCTACGGACTAGCGGGATTTACGAGCAGTACTTC	CASSLRTSGIYEQYF
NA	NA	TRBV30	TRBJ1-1	TGTGCCTGGAGTCGGGACACTGAAGCTTTCTTT	CAWSRDTEAFF
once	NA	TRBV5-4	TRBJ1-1	TGTGCCAGCAGCGCCTCGCGTTACACTGAAGCTTTCTTT	CASSASRYTEAFF
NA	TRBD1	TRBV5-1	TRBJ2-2	TGCGCCAGCAGAACTGGACAGGCTGGCGGGACCGGGGAGCTGTTTTTT	CASRTGQAGGTGELFF
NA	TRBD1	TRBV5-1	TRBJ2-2	TGCGCCAGCAACTTGCTTGGACAGGGTGTCGGGGAGCTGTTTTTT	CASNLLGQGVGELFF
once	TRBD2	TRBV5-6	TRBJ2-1	TGTGCCAGCAGCCTAAAAACTTTAGCGGGAGTAGGGGACAATGAGCAGTTCTTC	CASSLKTLAGVGDNEQFF
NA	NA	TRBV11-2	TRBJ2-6	TGTGCCAGCAGCAAAAGGGTGTCTGGGGCCAACGTCCTGACTTTC	CASSKRVSGANVLTF
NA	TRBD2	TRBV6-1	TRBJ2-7	TGTGCCAGCAGTGTCCTGAACTCAGGCGGGAGGGGAACCTACGAGCAGTACTTC	CASSVLNSGGRGTYEQYF
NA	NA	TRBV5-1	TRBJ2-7	TGCGCCAGCGGCACCGGGACTCCCCCTTACGAGCAGTACTTC	CASGTGTPPYEQYF
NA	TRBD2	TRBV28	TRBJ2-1	TGTGCCAGCAGCTGGCTAGGCGGGAGATTAAATGAGCAGTTCTTC	CASSWLGGRLNEQFF
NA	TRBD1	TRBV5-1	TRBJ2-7	TGCGCCAGCAGCTCGACAGGGGAGAATGGTTTCGAGCAGTACTTC	CASSSTGENGFEQYF
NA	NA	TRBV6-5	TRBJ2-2	TGTGCCAGCAGTTATACGTTTGCCGTAGAGGAGGGGGAGCTGTTTTTT	CASSYTFAVEEGELFF
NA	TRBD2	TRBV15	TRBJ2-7	TGTGCCACCAGCAGAGAGGGCGGGAGGGCCCAGGAGCAGTACTTC	CATSREGGRAQEQYF
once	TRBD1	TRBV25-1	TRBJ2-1	TGTGCCAGCAGTGCCCGGACAGGGGCGGACAATGAGCAGTTCTTC	CASSARTGADNEQFF
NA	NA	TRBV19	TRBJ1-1	TGTGCCAGTAGCCTGGGACGGCAGAACACTGAAGCTTTCTTT	CASSLGRQNTEAFF
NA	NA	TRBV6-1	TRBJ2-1	TGTGCCAGCAGTGAACAGGTTGAGCAGTTCTTC	CASSEQVEQFF
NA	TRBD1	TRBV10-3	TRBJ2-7	TGTGCCACCGAGACCGGGACAGGGACCTACGAGCAGTACTTC	CATETGTGTYEQYF
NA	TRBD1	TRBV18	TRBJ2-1	TGTGCCAGCTCACCACAGGGGGCAGGGGCCTACAATGAGCAGTTCTTC	CASSPQGAGAYNEQFF
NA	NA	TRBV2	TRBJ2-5	TGTGCCAGCAGTGAAAGGGATGGGACCCAGTACTTC	CASSERDGTQYF
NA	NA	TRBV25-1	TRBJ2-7	TGTGCCAGCACTTCGGACAGCCCCTCTTACGAGCAGTACTTC	CASTSDSPSYEQYF
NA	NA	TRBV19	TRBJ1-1	TGTGCCAGTAGCGGGGCCCCGGGTACTGAAGCTTTCTTT	CASSGAPGTEAFF
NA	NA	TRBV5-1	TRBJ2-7	TGCGCCAGCAGCTTGGGTGGGGGGCCCTACGAGCAGTACTTC	CASSLGGGPYEQYF
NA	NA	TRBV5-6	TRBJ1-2	TGTGCCAGCAGCTTGAACCGCGACAGGCCTTATGGCTACACCTTC	CASSLNRDRPYGYTF
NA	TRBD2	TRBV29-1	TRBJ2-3	TGCAGCGTCGCTAGCGGGAGAACAGATACGCAGTATTTT	CSVASGRTDTQYF
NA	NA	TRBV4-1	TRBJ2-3	TGCGCCAGCAGCCAAGTTGGAGGTATTTTCAGCGATACGCAGTATTTT	CASSQVGGIFSDTQYF
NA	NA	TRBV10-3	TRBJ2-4	TGTGCCATCAGTCCCTCTGCAGGGGAGGACATTCAGTACTTC	CAISPSAGEDIQYF
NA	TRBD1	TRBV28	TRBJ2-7	TGTGCCAGCACCTCACGGGACAGGGGCTACGAGCAGTACTTC	CASTSRDRGYEQYF
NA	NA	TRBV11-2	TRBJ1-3	TGTGCCAGCAGCTCCTTCGGGTTCCCTGGAAACACCATATATTTT	CASSSFGFPGNTIYF
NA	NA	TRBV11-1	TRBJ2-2	TGTGCCAGCAGCCTACGACTAGAATCCGGGGAGCTGTTTTTT	CASSLRLESGELFF
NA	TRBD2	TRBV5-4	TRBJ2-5	TGTGCCAGCAGTGCCGGACTAGCGGAAGAGACCCAGTACTTC	CASSAGLAEETQYF
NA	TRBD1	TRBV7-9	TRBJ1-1	TGTGCCAGCAGCTTACGGGACAGGGAAGCTTTCTTT	CASSLRDREAFF
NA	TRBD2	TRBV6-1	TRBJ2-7	TGTGCCAGCAGACGCGCCGGACTAGCGGATTACGAGCAGTACTTC	CASRRAGLADYEQYF
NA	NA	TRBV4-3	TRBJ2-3	TGCGCCAGCAGCCACACAGATACGCAGTATTTT	CASSHTDTQYF
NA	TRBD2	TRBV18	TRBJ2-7	TGTGCCAGCTCACCACTTTCGACTAGCGGGAGCCGCAACGAGCAGTACTTC	CASSPLSTSGSRNEQYF
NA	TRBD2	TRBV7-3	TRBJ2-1	TGTGCCAGCAGCACCGGGACTAGCGGGAGTTTGGGATACAATGAGCAGTTCTTC	CASSTGTSGSLGYNEQFF
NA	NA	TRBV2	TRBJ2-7	TGTGCCAGCAGTCCCCAATTAGCTTACGAGCAGTACTTC	CASSPQLAYEQYF
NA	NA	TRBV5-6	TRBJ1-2	TGTGCCAGCAGCTTGGCTGGGCCCAACTATGGCTACACCTTC	CASSLAGPNYGYTF
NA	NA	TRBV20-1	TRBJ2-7	TGCAGTGCTACGGGTCTCTGGGAGCAGTACTTC	CSATGLWEQYF
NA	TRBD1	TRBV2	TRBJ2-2	TGTGCCGTCCGGGACAGGGGTACCGGGGAGCTGTTTTTT	CAVRDRGTGELFF
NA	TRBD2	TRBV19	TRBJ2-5	TGTGCCAGTAGTCACGCGGGAGGAGATGAGACCCAGTACTTC	CASSHAGGDETQYF
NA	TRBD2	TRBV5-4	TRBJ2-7	TGTGCCAGCAGCGGTGGGGGTAGCGGGACTAGCGACTACGAGCAGTACTTC	CASSGGGSGTSDYEQYF